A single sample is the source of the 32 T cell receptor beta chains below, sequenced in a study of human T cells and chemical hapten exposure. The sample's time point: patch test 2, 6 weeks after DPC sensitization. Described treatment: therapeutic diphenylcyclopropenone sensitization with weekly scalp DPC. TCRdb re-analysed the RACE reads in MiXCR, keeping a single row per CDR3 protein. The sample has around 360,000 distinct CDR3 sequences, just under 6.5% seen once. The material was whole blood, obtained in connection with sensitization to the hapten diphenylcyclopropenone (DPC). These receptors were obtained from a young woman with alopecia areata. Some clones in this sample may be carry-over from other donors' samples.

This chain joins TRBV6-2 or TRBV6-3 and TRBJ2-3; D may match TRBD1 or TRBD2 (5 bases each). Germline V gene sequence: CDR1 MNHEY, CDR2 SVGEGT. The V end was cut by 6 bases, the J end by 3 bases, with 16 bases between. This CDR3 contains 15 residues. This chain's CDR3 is CASSHHWGSTDTQYF. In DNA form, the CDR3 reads TGTGCCAGCAGCCACCATTGGGGGTCGACAGATACGCAGTATTTT.

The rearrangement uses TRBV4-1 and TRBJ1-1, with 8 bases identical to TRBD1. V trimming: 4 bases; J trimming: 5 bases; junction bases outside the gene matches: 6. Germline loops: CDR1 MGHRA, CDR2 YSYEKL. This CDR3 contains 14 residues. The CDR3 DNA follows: TGCGCCAGCAGCCCGCCTTGGACAGGGACTGAAGCTTTCTTT. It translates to CASSPPWTGTEAFF.

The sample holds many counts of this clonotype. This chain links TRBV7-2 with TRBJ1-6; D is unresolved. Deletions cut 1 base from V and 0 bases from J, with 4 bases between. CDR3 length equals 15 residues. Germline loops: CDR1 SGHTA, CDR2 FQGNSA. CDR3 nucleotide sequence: TGTGCCAGCAGCTTAGGGAGCTCCTATAATTCACCCCTCCACTTT. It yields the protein CASSLGSSYNSPLHF.

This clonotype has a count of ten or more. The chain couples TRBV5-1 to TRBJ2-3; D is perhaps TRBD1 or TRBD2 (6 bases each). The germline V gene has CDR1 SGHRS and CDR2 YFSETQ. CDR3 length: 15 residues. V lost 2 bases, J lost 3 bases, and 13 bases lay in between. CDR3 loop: CASSFNGGLTDTQYF. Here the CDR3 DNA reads TGCGCCAGCAGCTTTAACGGGGGCTTGACAGATACGCAGTATTTT.

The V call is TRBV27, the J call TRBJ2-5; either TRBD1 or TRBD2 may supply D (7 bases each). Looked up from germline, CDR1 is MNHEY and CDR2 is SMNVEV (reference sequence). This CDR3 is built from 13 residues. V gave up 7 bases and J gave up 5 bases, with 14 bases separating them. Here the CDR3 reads CASTGTAGETQYF. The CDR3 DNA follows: TGTGCCAGCACCGGGACAGCGGGGGAGACCCAGTACTTC.

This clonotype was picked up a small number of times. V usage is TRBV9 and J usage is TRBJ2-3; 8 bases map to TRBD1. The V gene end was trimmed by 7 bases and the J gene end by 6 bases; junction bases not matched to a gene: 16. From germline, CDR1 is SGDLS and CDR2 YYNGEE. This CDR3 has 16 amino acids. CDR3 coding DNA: TGTGCCAGCGGCCCCGACAGGAGACAGGGGAAGGATACGCAGTATTTT. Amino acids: CASGPDRRQGKDTQYF.

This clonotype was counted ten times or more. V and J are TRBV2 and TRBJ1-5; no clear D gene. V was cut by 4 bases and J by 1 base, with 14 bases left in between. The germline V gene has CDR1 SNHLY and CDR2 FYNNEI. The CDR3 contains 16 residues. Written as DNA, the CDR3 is TGTGCCAGCAGTGGGACGTCCTCCTTGAGCAATCAGCCCCAGCATTTT. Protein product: CASSGTSSLSNQPQHF.

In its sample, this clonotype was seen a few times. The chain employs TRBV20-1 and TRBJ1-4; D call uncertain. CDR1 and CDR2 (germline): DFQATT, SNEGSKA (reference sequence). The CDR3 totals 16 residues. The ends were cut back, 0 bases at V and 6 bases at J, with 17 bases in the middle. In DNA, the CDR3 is TGCAGTGCTAGAGATCTACGAGACCTCACTGATGAAAAACTGTTTTTT. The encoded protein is CSARDLRDLTDEKLFF.

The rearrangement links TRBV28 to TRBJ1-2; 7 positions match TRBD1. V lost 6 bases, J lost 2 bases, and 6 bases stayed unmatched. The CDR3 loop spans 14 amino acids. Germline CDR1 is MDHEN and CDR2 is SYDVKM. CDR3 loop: CASRSQTGNYGYTF. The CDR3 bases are TGTGCCAGCAGATCCCAGACAGGGAACTATGGCTACACCTTC.

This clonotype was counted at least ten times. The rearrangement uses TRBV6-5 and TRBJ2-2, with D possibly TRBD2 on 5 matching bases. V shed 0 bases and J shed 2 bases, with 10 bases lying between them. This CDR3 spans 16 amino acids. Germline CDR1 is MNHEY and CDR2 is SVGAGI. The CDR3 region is CASSYSMGDNTGELFF. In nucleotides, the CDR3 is TGTGCCAGCAGTTACTCGATGGGAGATAACACCGGGGAGCTGTTTTTT.

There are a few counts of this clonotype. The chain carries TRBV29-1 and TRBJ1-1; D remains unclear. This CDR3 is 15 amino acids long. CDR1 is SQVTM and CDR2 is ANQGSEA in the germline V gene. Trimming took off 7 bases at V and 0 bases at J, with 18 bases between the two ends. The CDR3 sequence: CSAIARSRMNTEAFF. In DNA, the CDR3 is TGCAGCGCAATTGCGCGGAGTAGGATGAACACTGAAGCTTTCTTT. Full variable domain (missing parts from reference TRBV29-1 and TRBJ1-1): SAVISQKPSRDICQRGTSLTIQCQVDSQVTMMFWYRQQPGQSLTLIATANQGSEATYESGFVIDKFPISRPNLTFSTLTVSNMSPEDSSIYLCSAIARSRMNTEAFFGQGTRLTVV.

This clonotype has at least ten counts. The CDR3 nucleotides read TGTGCCAGCAGCCCAGGGACACCATGGGATAACACTGAAGCTTTCTTT. Amino acids: CASSPGTPWDNTEAFF. V usage is TRBV13 and J usage is TRBJ1-1, with D tentatively TRBD1 (6 bases). Germline V gene lookup returns CDR1 PRHDT and CDR2 FYEKMQ (reference sequence). The CDR3 length is 16 residues. V gave up 5 bases and J gave up 2 bases, with 18 bases separating them.

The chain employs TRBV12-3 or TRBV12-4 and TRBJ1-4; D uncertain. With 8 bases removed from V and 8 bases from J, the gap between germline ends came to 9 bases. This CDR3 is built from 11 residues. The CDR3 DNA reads TGTGCCAGCTCAACCCCCGAAAAACTGTTTTTT. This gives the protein CASSTPEKLFF.

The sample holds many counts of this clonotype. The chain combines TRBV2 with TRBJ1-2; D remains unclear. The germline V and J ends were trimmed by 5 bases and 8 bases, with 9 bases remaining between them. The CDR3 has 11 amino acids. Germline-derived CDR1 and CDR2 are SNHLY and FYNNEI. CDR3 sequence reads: CASSPRTGYTF. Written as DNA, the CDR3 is TGTGCCAGCAGTCCGCGGACCGGCTACACCTTC.

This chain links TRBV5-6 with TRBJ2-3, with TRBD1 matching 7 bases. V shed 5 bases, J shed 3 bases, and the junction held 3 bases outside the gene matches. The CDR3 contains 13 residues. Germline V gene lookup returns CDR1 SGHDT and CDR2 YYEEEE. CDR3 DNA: TGTGCCAGCAGTTGGGGACAGACAGATACGCAGTATTTT. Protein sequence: CASSWGQTDTQYF.

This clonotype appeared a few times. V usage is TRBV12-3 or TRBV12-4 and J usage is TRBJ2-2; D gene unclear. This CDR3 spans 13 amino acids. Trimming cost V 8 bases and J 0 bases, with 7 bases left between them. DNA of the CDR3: TGTGCCAGCGGGATGACGAACACCGGGGAGCTGTTTTTT. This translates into CASGMTNTGELFF.

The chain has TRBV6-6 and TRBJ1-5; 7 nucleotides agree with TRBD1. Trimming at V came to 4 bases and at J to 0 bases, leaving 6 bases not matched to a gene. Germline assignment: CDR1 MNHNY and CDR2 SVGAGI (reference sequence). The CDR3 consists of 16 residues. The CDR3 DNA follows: TGTGCCAGCAGTTTTGGAAACAGGGGTAGCAATCAGCCCCAGCATTTT. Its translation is CASSFGNRGSNQPQHF.

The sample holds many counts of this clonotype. CDR3 DNA sequence: TGTGCCAGCAGTTTGCAAGGGCGCGGGGAGCTGTTTTTT. As protein: CASSLQGRGELFF. V gene TRBV12-3 or TRBV12-4 combines with J gene TRBJ2-2; D remains unclear. The V end was cut by 3 bases, the J end by 7 bases, with 9 bases between. The CDR3 length is 13 residues.

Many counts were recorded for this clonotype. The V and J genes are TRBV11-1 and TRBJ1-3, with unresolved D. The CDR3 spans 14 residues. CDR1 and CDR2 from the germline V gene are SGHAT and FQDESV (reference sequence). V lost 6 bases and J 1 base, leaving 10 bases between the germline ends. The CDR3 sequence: CASRTGISGNTIYF. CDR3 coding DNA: TGTGCCAGCAGAACGGGAATTTCTGGAAACACCATATATTTT.

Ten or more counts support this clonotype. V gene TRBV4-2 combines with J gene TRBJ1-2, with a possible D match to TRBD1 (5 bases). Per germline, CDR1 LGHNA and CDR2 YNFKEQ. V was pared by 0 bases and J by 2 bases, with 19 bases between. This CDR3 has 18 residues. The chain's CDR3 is CASSQEGVDLFLNYGYTF. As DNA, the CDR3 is TGTGCCAGCAGCCAAGAAGGGGTAGATCTCTTCCTCAACTATGGCTACACCTTC.

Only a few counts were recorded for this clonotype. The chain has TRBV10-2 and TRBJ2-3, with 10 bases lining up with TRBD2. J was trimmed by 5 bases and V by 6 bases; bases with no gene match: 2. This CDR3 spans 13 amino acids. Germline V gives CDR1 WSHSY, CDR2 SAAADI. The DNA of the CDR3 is TGCGCCAGCAGGCTAGCGGGGGAAGATACGCAGTATTTT. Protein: CASRLAGEDTQYF.

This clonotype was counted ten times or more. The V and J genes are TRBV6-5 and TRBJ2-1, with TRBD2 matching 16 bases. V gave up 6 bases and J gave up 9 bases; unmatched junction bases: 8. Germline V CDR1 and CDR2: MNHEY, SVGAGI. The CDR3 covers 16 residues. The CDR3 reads CASSRGTSGGASEQFF. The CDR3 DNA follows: TGTGCCAGCAGCCGCGGGACTAGCGGGGGGGCGAGTGAGCAGTTCTTC.

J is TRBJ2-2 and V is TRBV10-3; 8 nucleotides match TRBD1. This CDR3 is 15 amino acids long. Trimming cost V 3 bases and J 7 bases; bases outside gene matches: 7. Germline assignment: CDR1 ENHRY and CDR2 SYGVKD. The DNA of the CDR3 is TGTGCCATCAGTGAAGGCAGGGGGCAGATCGGGGAGCTGTTTTTT. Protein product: CAISEGRGQIGELFF.

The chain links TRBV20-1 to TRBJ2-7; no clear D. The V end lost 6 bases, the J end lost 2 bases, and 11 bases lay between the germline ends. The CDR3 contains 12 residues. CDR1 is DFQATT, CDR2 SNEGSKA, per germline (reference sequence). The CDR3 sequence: CSAPDLTYEQYF. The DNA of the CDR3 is TGCAGTGCCCCGGACCTTACCTACGAGCAGTACTTC.

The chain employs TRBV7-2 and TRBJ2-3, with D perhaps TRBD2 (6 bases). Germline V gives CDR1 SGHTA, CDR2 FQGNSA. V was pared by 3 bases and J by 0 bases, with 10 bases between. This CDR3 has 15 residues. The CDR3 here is CASSFRAGSTDTQYF. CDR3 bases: TGTGCCAGCAGCTTTCGCGCGGGGAGCACAGATACGCAGTATTTT.

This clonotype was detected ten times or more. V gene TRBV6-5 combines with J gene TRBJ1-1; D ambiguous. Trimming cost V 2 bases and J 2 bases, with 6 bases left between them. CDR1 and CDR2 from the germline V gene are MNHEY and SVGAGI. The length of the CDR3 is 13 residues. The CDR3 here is CASSYADNTEAFF. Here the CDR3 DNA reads TGTGCCAGCAGTTACGCGGATAACACTGAAGCTTTCTTT.

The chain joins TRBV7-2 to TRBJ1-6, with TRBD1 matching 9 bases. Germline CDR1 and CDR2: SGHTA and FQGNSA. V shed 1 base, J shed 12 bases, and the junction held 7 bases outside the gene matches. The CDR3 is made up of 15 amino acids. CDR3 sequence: CASSLGGTGNQPLHF. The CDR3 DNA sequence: TGTGCCAGCAGCTTAGGGGGGACAGGGAACCAACCCCTCCACTTT.

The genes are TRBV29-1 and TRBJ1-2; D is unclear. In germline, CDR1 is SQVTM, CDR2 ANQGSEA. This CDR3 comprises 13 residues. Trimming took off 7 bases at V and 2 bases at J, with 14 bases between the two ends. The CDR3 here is CSAPEGSNYGYTF. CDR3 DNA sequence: TGCAGCGCCCCTGAGGGATCCAACTATGGCTACACCTTC.

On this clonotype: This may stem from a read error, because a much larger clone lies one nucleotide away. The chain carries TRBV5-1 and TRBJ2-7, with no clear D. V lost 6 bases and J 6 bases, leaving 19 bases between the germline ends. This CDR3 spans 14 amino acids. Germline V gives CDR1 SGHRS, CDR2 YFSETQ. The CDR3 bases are TGCGCCAGCACAACAGTGTCGGGCTTCGCCGAGCAGTACTTC. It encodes CASTTVSGFAEQYF.

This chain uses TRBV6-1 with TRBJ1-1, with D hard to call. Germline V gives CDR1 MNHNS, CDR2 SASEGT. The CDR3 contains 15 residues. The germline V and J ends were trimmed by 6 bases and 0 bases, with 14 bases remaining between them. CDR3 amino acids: CASSEKINLNTEAFF. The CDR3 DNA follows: TGTGCCAGCAGCGAAAAAATAAATCTGAACACTGAAGCTTTCTTT.

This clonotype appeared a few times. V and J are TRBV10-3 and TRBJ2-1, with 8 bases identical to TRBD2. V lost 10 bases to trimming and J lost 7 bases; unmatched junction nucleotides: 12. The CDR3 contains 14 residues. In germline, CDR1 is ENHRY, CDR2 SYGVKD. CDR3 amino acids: CATIKAGVVNEQFF. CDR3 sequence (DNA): TGTGCCACCATAAAAGCGGGGGTTGTAAATGAGCAGTTCTTC.

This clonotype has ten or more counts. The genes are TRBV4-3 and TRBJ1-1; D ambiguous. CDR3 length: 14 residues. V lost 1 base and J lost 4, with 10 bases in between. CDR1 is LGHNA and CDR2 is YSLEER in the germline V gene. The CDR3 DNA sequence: TGCGCCAGCAGCCAAGGGCCGGGCGCCACTGAAGCTTTCTTT. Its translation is CASSQGPGATEAFF.